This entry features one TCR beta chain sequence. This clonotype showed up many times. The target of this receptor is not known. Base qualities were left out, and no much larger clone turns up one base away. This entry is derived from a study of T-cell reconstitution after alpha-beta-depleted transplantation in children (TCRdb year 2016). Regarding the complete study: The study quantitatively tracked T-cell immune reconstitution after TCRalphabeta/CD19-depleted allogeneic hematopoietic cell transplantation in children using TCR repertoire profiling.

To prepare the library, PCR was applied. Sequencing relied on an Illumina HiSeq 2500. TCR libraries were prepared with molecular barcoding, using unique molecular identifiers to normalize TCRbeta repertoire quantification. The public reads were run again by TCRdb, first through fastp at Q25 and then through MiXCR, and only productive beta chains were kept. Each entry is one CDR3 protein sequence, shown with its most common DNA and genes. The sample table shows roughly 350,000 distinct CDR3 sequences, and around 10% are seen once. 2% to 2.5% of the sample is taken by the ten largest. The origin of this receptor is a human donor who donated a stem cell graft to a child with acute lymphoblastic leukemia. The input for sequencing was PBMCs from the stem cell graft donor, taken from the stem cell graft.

The DNA sequence is as follows: TGTGCCAGCAGCTTAGCCCCTCTAGCGGGAGACTACAATGAGCAGTTCTTC. It translates to CASSLAPLAGDYNEQFF. Recombination joined TRBV7-3 with TRBJ2-1, with 10 junctional bases fitting TRBD2. CDR1 is given as SGHTA and CDR2 as FQGTGA, both from the germline V gene. CDR3 length: 17 amino acids, cysteine to phenylalanine. CDR3 DNA is the only sequence kept; it has 51 bases, read in frame from the first base. Here V drops 2 bases and J drops 3 bases, and the junction holds 7 bases not matched to any gene.